Listed below are T cell receptor beta chains from one sample, sequenced in a study of cytomegalovirus exposure and HLA in healthy donors. The method was immunoSEQ multiplex PCR; TCRdb's version includes in-frame clones alone and lacks a portion of them. This table holds 150,000 to 180,000 clones, roughly 83% found once. Sequences were obtained from PBMCs. The origin of the receptors is a man aged 25 to 40 in good health and CMV-seropositive. The conserved cysteine and the conserved F or W are not part of the CDR3 here.

V gene	J gene	CDR3 protein
TRBV29-1	TRBJ2-7	SVESDRDEQY
TRBV19	TRBJ2-3	ASSIGFGTSGSDTQY
TRBV14	TRBJ2-6	ASSPLAGYGANVLT
TRBV7-9	TRBJ2-1	ASFRDTGNNEQF
TRBV28	TRBJ1-1	ASNPLGGDTEAF
TRBV7-2	TRBJ2-1	ASSWRGGDEQF
TRBV30	TRBJ1-1	AWTRGPGTEAF
TRBV5-1	TRBJ1-4	ASSSSWSGVDGKLF
TRBV13	TRBJ2-5	ASSSGGRGETQY
TRBV11-2	TRBJ1-4	ASSPGGHNEKLF
TRBV28	TRBJ1-4	ASSFEGATNEKLF
TRBV7-3	TRBJ2-6	ASSPRDRAIPGANVLT
TRBV30	TRBJ1-5	AWSSTGGLPQH
TRBV4-3	TRBJ2-6	ASSPGAGGDHSGANVLT
TRBV6-5	TRBJ2-7	ASSYIQGSYEQY
TRBV30	TRBJ1-4	AWGKGQGKGEKLF
TRBV10-1	TRBJ2-4	ASSDFRGQGSIQY
TRBV13	TRBJ1-2	ASSPSSTGANYGYT
TRBV19	TRBJ1-2	ASSIDSGARGYGYT
TRBV28	TRBJ2-7	ASARTGINEQY
TRBV2	TRBJ1-2	ATRLTGGVGSYGYT
TRBV27	TRBJ1-2	ASSPRTGTYGYT
TRBV30	TRBJ2-3	AWAAGITQY
TRBV7-2	TRBJ1-3	ASSRTGSGNTIY
TRBV7-8	TRBJ2-1	ASSRKQRLGEQF
TRBV6-6	TRBJ1-1	ASSYGDKLGDEAF
TRBV5-4	TRBJ2-3	ASSLGELKPTDTQY
TRBV9	TRBJ2-3	ASSVVEGTTQY
TRBV6-5	TRBJ2-2	ASSYSWTGQGGELF
TRBV9	TRBJ2-3	ASSVVAGGGTDTQY
TRBV11-2	TRBJ2-7	ASSFTSGSWEQY
TRBV19	TRBJ1-6	ASTSGVRNNSPLH